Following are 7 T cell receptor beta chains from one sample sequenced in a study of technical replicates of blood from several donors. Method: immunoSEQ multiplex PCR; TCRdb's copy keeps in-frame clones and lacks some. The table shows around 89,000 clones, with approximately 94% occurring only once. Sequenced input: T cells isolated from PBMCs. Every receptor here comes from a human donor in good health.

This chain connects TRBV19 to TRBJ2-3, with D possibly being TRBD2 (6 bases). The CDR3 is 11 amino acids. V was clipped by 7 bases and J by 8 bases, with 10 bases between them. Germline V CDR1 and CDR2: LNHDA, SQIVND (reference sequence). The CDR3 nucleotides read TGTGCCAGTATCGCCGGGGGTACGCAGTATTTT. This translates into CASIAGGTQYF.

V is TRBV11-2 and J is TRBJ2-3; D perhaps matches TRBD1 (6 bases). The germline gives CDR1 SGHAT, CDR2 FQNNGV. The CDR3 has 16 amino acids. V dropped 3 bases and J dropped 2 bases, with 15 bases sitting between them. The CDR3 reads CASSFLGQLSTDTQYF. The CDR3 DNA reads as TGTGCCAGCAGCTTCCTCGGACAGTTATCCACAGATACGCAGTATTTT.

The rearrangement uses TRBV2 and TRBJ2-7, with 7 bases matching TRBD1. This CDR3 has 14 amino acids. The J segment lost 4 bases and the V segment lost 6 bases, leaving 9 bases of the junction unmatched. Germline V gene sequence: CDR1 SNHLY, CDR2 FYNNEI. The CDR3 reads CASRSGTAEYEQYF. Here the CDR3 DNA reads TGTGCCAGCAGATCTGGGACAGCCGAATACGAGCAGTACTTC.

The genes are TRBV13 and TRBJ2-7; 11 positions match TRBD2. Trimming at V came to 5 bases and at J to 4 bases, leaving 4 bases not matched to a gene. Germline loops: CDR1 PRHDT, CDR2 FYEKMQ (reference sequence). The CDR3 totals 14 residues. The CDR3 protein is CASSRLAGLYEQYF. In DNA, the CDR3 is TGTGCCAGCAGCCGACTAGCGGGATTGTACGAGCAGTACTTC.

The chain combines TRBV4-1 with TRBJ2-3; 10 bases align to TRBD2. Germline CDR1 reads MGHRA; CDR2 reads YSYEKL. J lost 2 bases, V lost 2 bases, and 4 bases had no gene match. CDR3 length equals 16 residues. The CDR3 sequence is CASSQSTSGATDTQYF. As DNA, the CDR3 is TGCGCCAGCAGCCAATCCACTAGCGGGGCCACAGATACGCAGTATTTT.

The CDR3 loop reads CASSLWTVEDSGNTIYF. The DNA for the CDR3 is TGTGCCAGCTCACTTTGGACCGTGGAGGACTCTGGAAACACCATATATTTT. This chain links TRBV18 with TRBJ1-3; D not certain. V gave up 4 bases and J gave up 0 bases, with 16 bases separating them. Germline CDR1 reads KGHSH; CDR2 reads LQKENI. This CDR3 has 17 residues.

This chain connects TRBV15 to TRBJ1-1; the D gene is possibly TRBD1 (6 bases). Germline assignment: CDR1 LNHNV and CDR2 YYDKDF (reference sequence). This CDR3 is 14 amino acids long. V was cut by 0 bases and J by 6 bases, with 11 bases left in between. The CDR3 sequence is CATSRDRTAPEAFF. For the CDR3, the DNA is TGTGCCACCAGCAGAGATCGGACAGCCCCTGAAGCTTTCTTT.